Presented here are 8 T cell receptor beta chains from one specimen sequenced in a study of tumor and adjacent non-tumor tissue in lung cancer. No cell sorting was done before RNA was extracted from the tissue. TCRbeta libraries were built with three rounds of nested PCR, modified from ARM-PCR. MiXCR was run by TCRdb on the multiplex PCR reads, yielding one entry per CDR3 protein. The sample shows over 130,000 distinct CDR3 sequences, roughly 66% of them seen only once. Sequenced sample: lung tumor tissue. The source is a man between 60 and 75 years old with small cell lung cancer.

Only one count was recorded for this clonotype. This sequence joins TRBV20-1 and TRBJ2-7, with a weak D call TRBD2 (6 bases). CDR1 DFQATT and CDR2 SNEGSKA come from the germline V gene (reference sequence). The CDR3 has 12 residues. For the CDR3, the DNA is TGCAGTGCTACTACTAGCTCCTATGAGCGGTACGTC. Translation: CSATTSSYERYV.

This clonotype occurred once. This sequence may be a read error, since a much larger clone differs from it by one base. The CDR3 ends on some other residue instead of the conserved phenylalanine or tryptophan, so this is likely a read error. CDR3: CSASTGSDSPLHL. The DNA of the CDR3 is TGCAGTGCTTCGACAGGGTCGGATTCACCCCTCCACCTT. The chain recombines TRBV20-1 with TRBJ1-6; 7 bases fit TRBD1. The length of the CDR3 is 13 residues. CDR1 and CDR2 from the germline V gene are DFQATT and SNEGSKA (reference sequence). The ends lost 5 bases at V and 8 bases at J; junction bases unmatched: 6.

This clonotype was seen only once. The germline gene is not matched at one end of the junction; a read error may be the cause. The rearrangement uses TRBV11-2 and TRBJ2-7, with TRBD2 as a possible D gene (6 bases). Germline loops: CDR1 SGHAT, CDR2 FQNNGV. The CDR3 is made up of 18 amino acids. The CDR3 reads CASSLEGPASRRAPEQYF. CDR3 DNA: TGTGCCAGCAGCTTAGAGGGCCCTGCTAGCAGGAGGGCCCCTGAGCAATACTTC.

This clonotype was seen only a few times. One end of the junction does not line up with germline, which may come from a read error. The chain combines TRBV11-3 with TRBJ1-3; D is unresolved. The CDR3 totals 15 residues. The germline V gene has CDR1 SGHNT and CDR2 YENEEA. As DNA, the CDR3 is TGTACCAGCAGATTAGAAGGGTCCCCTGGAAACACCATATATTTT. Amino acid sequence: CTSRLEGSPGNTIYF.

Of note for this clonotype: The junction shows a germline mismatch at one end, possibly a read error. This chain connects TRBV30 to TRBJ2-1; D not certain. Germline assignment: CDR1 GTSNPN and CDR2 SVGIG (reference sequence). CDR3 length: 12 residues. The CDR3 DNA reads TGTGCCTGGTCTCCAAGCCACAATGAACAGTTCTTC. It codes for CAWSPSHNEQFF. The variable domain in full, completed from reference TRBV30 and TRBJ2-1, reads SQTIHQWPATLVQPVGSPLSLECTVEGTSNPNLYWYRQAAGRGLQLLFYSVGIGQISSEVPQNLSASRPQDRQFILSSKKLLLSDSGFYLCAWSPSHNEQFFGPGTRLTVL.

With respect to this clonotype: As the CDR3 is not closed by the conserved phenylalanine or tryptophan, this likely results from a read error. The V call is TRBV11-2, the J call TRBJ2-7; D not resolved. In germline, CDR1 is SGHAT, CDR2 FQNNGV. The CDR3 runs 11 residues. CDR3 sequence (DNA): TGTACCAGCAGCTTCCAATACGAGCAGTACTTA. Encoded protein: CTSSFQYEQYL.

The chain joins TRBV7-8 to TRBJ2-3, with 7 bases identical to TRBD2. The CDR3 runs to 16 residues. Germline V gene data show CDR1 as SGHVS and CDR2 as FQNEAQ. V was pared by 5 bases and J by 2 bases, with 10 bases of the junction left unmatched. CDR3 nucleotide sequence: TGTGCCAGCAGCCTCGGGACTATACAGAACACAGATACGCAGTATTTT. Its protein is CASSLGTIQNTDTQYF. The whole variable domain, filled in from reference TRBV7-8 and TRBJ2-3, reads GAGVSQSPRYKVAKRGQDVALRCDPISGHVSLFWYQQALGQGPEFLTYFQNEAQLDKSGLPSDRFFAERPEGSVSTLKIQRTQQEDSAVYLCASSLGTIQNTDTQYFGPGTRLTVL.

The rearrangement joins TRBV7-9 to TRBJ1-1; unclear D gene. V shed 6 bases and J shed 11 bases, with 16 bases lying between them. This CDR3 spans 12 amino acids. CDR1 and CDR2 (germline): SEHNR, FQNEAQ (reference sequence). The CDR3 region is CASRRTESAAFF. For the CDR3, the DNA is TGTGCCAGCAGGAGGACCGAATCAGCTGCTTTCTTT.